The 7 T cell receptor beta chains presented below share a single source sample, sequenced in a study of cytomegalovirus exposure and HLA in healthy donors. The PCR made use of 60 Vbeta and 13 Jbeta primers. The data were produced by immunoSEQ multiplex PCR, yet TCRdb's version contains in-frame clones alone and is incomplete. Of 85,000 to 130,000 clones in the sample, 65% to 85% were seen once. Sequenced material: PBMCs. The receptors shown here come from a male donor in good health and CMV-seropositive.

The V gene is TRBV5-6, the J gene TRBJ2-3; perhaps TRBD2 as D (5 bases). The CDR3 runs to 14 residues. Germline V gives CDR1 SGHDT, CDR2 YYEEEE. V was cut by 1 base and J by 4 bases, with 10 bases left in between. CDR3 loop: CASSLLGSADTQYF. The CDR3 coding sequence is TGTGCCAGCAGCTTGTTGGGGAGTGCAGATACGCAGTATTTT.

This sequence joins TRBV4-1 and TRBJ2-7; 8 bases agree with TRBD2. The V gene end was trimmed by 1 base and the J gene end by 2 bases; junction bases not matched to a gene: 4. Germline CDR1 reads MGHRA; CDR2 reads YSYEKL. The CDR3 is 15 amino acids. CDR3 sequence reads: CASSQVSGSAYEQYF. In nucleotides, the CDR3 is TGCGCCAGCAGCCAAGTGAGCGGGAGCGCCTACGAGCAGTACTTC.

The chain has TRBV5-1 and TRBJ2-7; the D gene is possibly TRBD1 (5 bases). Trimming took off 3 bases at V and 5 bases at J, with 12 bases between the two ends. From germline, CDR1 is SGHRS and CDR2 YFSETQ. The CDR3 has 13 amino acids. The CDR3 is CASSSPVRDEQYF. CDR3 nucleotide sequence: TGCGCCAGCAGCTCCCCAGTCAGGGACGAGCAGTACTTC.

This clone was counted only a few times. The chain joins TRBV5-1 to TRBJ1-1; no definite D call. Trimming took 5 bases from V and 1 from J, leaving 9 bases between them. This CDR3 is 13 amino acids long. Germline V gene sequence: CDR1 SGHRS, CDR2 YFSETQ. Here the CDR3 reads CASSMRQNTEAFF. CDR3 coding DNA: TGCGCCAGCAGTATGCGACAGAACACTGAAGCTTTCTTT.

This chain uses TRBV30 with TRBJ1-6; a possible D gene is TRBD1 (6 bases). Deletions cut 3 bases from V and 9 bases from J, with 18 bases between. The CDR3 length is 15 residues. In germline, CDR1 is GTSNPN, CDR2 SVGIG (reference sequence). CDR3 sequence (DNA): TGTGCCTGGAGCCGATGGGGCCAGGGGCTTTCACCCCTCCACTTT. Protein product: CAWSRWGQGLSPLHF.

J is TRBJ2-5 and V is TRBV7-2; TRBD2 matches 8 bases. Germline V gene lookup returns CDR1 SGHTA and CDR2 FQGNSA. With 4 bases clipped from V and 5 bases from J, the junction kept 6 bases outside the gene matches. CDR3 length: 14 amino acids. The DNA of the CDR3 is TGTGCCAGCAGCTCCTACTCGGGGGGGGAGACCCAGTACTTC. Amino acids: CASSSYSGGETQYF.

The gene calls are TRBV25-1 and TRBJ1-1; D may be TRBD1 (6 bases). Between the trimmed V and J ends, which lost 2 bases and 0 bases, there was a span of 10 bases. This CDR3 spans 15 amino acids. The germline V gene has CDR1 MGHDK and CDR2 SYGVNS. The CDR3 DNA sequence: TGTGCCAGCAGTGAACTCGGACAGATGAACACTGAAGCTTTCTTT. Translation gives CASSELGQMNTEAFF.